A few counts support the clone carrying this TCR beta chain. Antigen unknown. This specimen belongs to a study of blood T cells in healthy people across ages. Germline V lookup: CDR1 DFQATT, CDR2 SNEGSKA (reference sequence). With V trimmed by 5 bases and J by 11 bases, 14 bases remained unmatched. This CDR3 has 15 amino acids. The study, taken as a whole, reports: Among long-lived donors, naive CD4+ cells were more numerous and diversity higher than in aged donors.

It was with a sample-barcoded 5' primer and a J-beta primer mix that a second PCR of about 7 to 12 cycles was run. Each cDNA molecule received a tag from a template-switch adaptor that had 12 random nucleotides. TCRdb reanalysed the 5' RACE reads using MiXCR and keeps one entry per CDR3 protein. The table shows 760,000 or so distinct CDR3 sequences, with approximately 25% occurring only once. The same data also went into a second study, on T cells of mothers and their children.

This sequence originates from a boy younger than 18 in good health. Sequencing used blood. The V and J genes are TRBV20-1 and TRBJ1-4; 10 bases map to TRBD1. Written as DNA, the CDR3 is TGCAGTGCTGGGAAGCTGACAGGGGGCATAATCAAACTGTTTTTT. It translates to CSAGKLTGGIIKLFF.